Listed here is a single T cell receptor beta chain. Data came from immunoSEQ multiplex PCR; TCRdb stores just in-frame clones and leaves some out. The repertoire holds roughly 93,000 clones, with 75% to 85% as singletons. The ends lost 8 bases at V and 6 bases at J; junction bases unmatched: 8. Germline V gene lookup returns CDR1 MNHEY and CDR2 SMNVEV (reference sequence). The CDR3 consists of 16 residues. The data originate from a study of radiotherapy plus CTLA-4 blockade in lung cancer. The input for sequencing was peripheral blood, taken from a patient treated with radiotherapy plus ipilimumab. The genes are TRBV27 and TRBJ2-1; 15 positions agree with TRBD2. The sequence derives from a human donor with non-small cell lung cancer who had a partial response to radiotherapy plus ipilimumab. Here the CDR3 reads CASWGTSGRWGNEQFF. Here the CDR3 DNA reads TGTGCCAGCTGGGGGACTAGCGGGAGGTGGGGCAATGAGCAGTTCTTC.